This T cell receptor (beta chain) emerged from a study of patients and donors after allogeneic stem cell transplantation. TCRdb recomputed calls from the RT-PCR reads with MiXCR, one row per CDR3 protein. This table holds 200,000 to 250,000 distinct CDR3 sequences, around 40% found once. Per the germline V gene, CDR1 is LGHNA and CDR2 is YSLEER. The CDR3 contains 16 residues. Trimming shortened V by 0 bases and J by 4 bases, and 13 bases separated the two germline ends. This clonotype has just a few counts. The source of this sequence is a human donor who was either an allogeneic HSCT recipient or a stem cell or donor lymphocyte infusion donor (not recorded which). It is not recorded whose cells these are; they may come from a transplant donor. This chain connects TRBV4-3 to TRBJ2-1; TRBD1 is a possible D gene (6 bases). Sequencing was done on a sample of blood, either unsorted or a sorted T cell fraction (not recorded which). The CDR3 region is CASSQDPQGQYNEQFF. The CDR3 DNA follows: TGCGCCAGCAGCCAAGATCCCCAGGGGCAGTACAATGAGCAGTTCTTC.